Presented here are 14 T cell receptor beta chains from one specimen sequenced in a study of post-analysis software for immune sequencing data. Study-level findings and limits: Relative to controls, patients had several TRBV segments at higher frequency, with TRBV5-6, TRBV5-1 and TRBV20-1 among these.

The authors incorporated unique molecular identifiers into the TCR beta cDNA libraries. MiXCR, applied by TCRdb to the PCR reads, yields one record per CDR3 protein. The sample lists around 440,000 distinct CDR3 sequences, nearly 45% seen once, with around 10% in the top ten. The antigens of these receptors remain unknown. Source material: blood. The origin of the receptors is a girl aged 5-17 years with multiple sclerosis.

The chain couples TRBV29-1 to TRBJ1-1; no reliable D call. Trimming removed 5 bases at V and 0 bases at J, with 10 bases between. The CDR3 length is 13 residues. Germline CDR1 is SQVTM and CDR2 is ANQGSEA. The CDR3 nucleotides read TGCAGCGTTCGGGCAGCCATGAACACTGAAGCTTTCTTT. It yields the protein CSVRAAMNTEAFF.

The CDR3 here is CASSLILAGGIQYF. The CDR3 bases are TGTGCCAGCAGCCTCATACTAGCGGGAGGCATTCAGTACTTC. This sequence joins TRBV7-9 and TRBJ2-4; the match to TRBD2 covers 12 bases. Germline V gene sequence: CDR1 SEHNR, CDR2 FQNEAQ (reference sequence). CDR3 length equals 14 residues. After removal of 5 bases from V and 9 bases from J, the junction contained 5 bases not matched to a gene.

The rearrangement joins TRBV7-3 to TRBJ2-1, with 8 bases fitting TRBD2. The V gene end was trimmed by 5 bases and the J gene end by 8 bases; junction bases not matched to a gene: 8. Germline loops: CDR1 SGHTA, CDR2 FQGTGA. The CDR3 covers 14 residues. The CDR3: CASSTPAGGDEQFF. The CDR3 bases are TGTGCCAGCAGCACGCCGGCCGGGGGGGATGAGCAGTTCTTC.

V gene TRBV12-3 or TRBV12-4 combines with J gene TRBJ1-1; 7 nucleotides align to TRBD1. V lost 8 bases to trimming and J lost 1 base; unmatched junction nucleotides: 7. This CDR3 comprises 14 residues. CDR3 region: CASYRGLENTEAFF. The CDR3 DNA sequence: TGTGCCAGCTACAGGGGTCTAGAGAACACTGAAGCTTTCTTT.

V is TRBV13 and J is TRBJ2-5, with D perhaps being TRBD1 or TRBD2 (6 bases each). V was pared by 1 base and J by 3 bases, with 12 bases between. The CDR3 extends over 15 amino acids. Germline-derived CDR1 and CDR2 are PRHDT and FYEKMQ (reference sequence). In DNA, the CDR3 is TGTGCCAGCAGCTTAGTAGGGGGGATTAAAGAGACCCAGTACTTC. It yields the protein CASSLVGGIKETQYF.

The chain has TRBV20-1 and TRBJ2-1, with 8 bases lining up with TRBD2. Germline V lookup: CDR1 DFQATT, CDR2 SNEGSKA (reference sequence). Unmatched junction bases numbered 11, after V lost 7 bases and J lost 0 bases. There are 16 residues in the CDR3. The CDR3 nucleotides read TGCAGTGTTCAGCGGGAGTCAACAGGCTCCTACAATGAGCAGTTCTTC. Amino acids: CSVQRESTGSYNEQFF.

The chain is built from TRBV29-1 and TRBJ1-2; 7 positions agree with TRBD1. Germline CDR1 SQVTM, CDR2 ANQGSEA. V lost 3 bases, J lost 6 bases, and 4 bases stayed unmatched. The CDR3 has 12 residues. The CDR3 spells CSVDPGQHGYTF. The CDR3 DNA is TGCAGCGTTGACCCGGGACAGCATGGCTACACCTTC.

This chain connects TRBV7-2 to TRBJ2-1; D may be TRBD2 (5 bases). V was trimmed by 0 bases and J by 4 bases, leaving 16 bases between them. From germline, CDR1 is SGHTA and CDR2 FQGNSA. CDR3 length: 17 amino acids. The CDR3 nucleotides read TGTGCCAGCAGCTTAGCGGGATCGGCGGGCCTTTACAATGAGCAGTTCTTC. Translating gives CASSLAGSAGLYNEQFF.

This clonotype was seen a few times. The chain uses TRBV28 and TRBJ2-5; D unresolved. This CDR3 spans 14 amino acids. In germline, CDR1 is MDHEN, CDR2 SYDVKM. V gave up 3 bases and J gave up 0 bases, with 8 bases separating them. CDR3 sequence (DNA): TGTGCCAGCAGTTTTCCTGGGGACCAAGAGACCCAGTACTTC. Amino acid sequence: CASSFPGDQETQYF.

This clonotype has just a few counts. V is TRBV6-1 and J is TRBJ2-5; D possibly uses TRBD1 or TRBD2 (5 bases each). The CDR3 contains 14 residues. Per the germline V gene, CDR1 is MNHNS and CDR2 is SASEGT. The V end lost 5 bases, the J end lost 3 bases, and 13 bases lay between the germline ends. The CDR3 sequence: CASSSGPGKETQYF. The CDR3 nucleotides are TGTGCCAGCAGTTCAGGGCCGGGAAAAGAGACCCAGTACTTC.

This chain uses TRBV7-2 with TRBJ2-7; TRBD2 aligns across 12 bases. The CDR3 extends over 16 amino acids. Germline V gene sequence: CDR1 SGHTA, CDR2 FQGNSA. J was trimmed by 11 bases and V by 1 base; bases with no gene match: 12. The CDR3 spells CASSLGFGSSGRGEYF. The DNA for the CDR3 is TGTGCCAGCAGCTTAGGATTCGGATCTAGCGGGAGGGGGGAGTACTTC.

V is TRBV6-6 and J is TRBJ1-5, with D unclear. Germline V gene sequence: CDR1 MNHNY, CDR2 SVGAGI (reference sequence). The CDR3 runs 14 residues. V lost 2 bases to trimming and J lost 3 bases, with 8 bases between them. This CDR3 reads CASSYRGPNQPQHF. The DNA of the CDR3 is TGTGCCAGCAGTTACCGGGGTCCCAATCAGCCCCAGCATTTT.

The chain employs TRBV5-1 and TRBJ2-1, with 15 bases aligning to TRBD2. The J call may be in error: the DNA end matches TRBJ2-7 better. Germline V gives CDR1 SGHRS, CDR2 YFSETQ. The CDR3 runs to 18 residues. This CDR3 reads CASSSQGTSGRSYNEQYF. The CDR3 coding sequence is TGCGCCAGCAGCTCCCAAGGGACTAGCGGGAGGTCCTACAATGAGCAGTACTTC.

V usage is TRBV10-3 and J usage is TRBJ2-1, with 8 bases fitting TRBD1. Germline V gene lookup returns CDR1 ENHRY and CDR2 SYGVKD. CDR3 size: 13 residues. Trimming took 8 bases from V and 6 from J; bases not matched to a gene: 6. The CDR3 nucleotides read TGTGCCATCGAAAGGACAGGGACCAATGAGCAGTTCTTC. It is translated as CAIERTGTNEQFF.